This T cell receptor (beta chain) was sequenced in a study of blood T cell repertoires in COVID-19. Study at large: Acute-phase and convalescent COVID-19 samples originated in the United States, Italy and Spain. PBMCs, B-cell-depleted T cells, or T cells provided the cDNA or gDNA that made up the material.

The V gene's germline CDR1 is DFQATT and CDR2 SNEGSKA (reference sequence). The CDR3 consists of 13 residues. With 3 bases clipped from V and 5 bases from J, the junction kept 5 bases outside the gene matches. Only in-frame clones appear in the TCRdb table, and some are missing; sequencing was by immunoSEQ multiplex PCR. The data contain about 120,000 clones, 55% to 70% of them singletons. The sequenced material came from peripheral blood. This TCR was sampled from a woman in her sixties or seventies with acute or convalescent COVID-19. The chain joins TRBV20-1 to TRBJ2-7; 9 nucleotides line up with TRBD2. The CDR3 loop reads CSASLAGRNEQYF. In DNA form, the CDR3 reads TGCAGTGCTAGTCTAGCGGGGCGAAACGAGCAGTACTTC.